This T cell receptor (beta chain) was found in a study of shared clonotypes between healthy human individuals. Assay used: immunoSEQ multiplex PCR; TCRdb lists only in-frame clones, some missing. This table holds around 2.1 million clones, approximately 94% found once. Naive CD8 cells lacked CD45RO and underwent positive selection for CCR7, leaving out terminally differentiated effector memory CD45RA+ cells. The CDR3 is made up of 14 amino acids. The V gene end was trimmed by 3 bases and the J gene end by 4 bases; junction bases not matched to a gene: 4. Germline assignment: CDR1 MNHNS and CDR2 SASEGT.

The V call is TRBV6-1, the J call TRBJ1-2; 8 bases are shared with TRBD1. Sequenced input: naive CD8+ T cells from PBMCs. This clonotype originated in a man aged 18 to 30 in good health. Some clones in this sample may be carry-over from other donors' samples. CDR3 region: CASSEGTGPYGYTF. CDR3 in DNA: TGTGCCAGCAGTGAGGGGACAGGACCCTATGGCTACACCTTC.